These T cell receptor beta chains were read from a single sample in a study of blood T cell repertoires in COVID-19. Clones were read by immunoSEQ multiplex PCR, and TCRdb kept only the in-frame ones, dropping some. The repertoire holds 300,000 to 350,000 clones, approximately 85% seen once, with 2.2% in the top ten. Sequenced: PBMCs or T cells enriched from blood (not recorded which). The receptors were gathered from a man between 25 and 39 years old who had recovered from COVID-19. Each CDR3 is given with its conserved first and last residue. D genes are given only for firm matches. The size of a clone is reported for some rows only, either as once, few or many, or as a class for expanded clones.

CDR3 protein: CASSQDGAGNYGYTF; CDR3 DNA: TGTGCCAGCAGCCAAGATGGCGCAGGAAACTATGGCTACACCTTC; clone size: -; V gene: TRBV4-2; D gene: -; J gene: TRBJ1-2
CDR3 protein: CASSDSSGAGANVLTF; CDR3 DNA: TGTGCCAGCAGTGACTCCTCAGGGGCTGGGGCCAACGTCCTGACTTTC; clone size: -; V gene: TRBV6-4; D gene: -; J gene: TRBJ2-6
CDR3 protein: CASSLRGGAYGYTF; CDR3 DNA: TGTGCCAGCAGTTTAAGGGGGGGGGCCTATGGCTACACCTTC; clone size: -; V gene: TRBV27; D gene: -; J gene: TRBJ1-2
CDR3 protein: CASREQGPNYGYTF; CDR3 DNA: TGTGCCAGCAGGGAACAGGGGCCTAACTATGGCTACACCTTC; clone size: once; V gene: TRBV2; D gene: TRBD1; J gene: TRBJ1-2
CDR3 protein: CASSVLGSTSEQYF; CDR3 DNA: TGTGCCAGCAGTGTCCTAGGGAGCACTTCCGAGCAGTACTTC; clone size: -; V gene: TRBV2; D gene: -; J gene: TRBJ2-7
CDR3 protein: CASSQDVRGHDNEQFF; CDR3 DNA: TGCGCCAGCAGCCAAGATGTCAGGGGGCATGACAATGAGCAGTTCTTC; clone size: -; V gene: TRBV4-3; D gene: TRBD1; J gene: TRBJ2-1
CDR3 protein: CASSPGLEQFF; CDR3 DNA: TGTGCCAGCTCACCAGGCCTCGAGCAGTTCTTC; clone size: -; V gene: TRBV18; D gene: -; J gene: TRBJ2-1
CDR3 protein: CAISEPTRGSYEQYF; CDR3 DNA: TGTGCCATCAGTGAGCCAACCAGGGGCTCCTACGAGCAGTACTTC; clone size: once; V gene: TRBV10-3; D gene: -; J gene: TRBJ2-7
CDR3 protein: CAWTLGTFAYEQYF; CDR3 DNA: TGTGCCTGGACCCTAGGGACTTTCGCCTACGAGCAGTACTTC; clone size: -; V gene: TRBV30; D gene: -; J gene: TRBJ2-7
CDR3 protein: CASSLGQGAYNEQFF; CDR3 DNA: TGCGCCAGCAGCTTGGGACAGGGGGCATACAATGAGCAGTTCTTC; clone size: -; V gene: TRBV5-1; D gene: TRBD1; J gene: TRBJ2-1